These 2 T cell receptor beta chains share one sample of origin, sequenced in a study of blood T cell repertoires in COVID-19. Sequenced by immunoSEQ multiplex PCR; TCRdb stores in-frame clones only, minus some. The sample has about 200,000 clones, more than 80% seen once. Sequencing input: peripheral blood. The receptors originated from a man in his fifties or sixties with acute or convalescent COVID-19.

The rearrangement links TRBV7-2 to TRBJ1-2, with unresolved D. Trimming left V 1 base short and J 4 bases short, with 7 bases between. The CDR3 length is 13 residues. Germline loops: CDR1 SGHTA, CDR2 FQGNSA. The DNA for the CDR3 is TGTGCCAGCAGCTTAGACGGTAGCTATGGCTACACCTTC. Translated: CASSLDGSYGYTF.

This clone was observed a single time. This chain links TRBV19 with TRBJ1-5; 11 bases fit TRBD1. The trim removed 4 bases at V and 1 base at J, leaving 3 bases unmatched. Germline CDR1 is LNHDA and CDR2 is SQIVND (reference sequence). CDR3 size: 16 residues. This CDR3 is CASSTGQGASNQPQHF. DNA for the CDR3: TGTGCCAGTAGTACAGGACAGGGGGCAAGCAATCAGCCCCAGCATTTT.